Each of the 9 T cell receptor beta chains below was sequenced from the same sample in a study of blood T cell repertoires in COVID-19. TCRdb's table, derived via immunoSEQ multiplex PCR, lists solely in-frame clones and lacks some. The sample yields over 70,000 clones, 70% to 90% seen once. The sample consisted of peripheral blood. The receptor set was obtained from a man in his fifties or sixties with COVID-19, enrolled during active disease.

V is TRBV7-3 and J is TRBJ2-7, with a tentative D call TRBD1 (6 bases). CDR3 length equals 14 residues. The germline gives CDR1 SGHTA, CDR2 FQGTGA. V shed 4 bases and J shed 1 base, with 11 bases lying between them. DNA for the CDR3: TGTGCCAGCAGCTCGACCGGGACATCCTACGAGCAGTACTTC. Its translation: CASSSTGTSYEQYF.

This chain connects TRBV7-9 to TRBJ1-5; D perhaps matches TRBD1 (5 bases). The CDR3 totals 14 residues. Germline V gene data show CDR1 as SEHNR and CDR2 as FQNEAQ (reference sequence). V lost 2 bases to trimming and J lost 4 bases, with 9 bases between them. The CDR3 here is CASSLSGGNQPQHF. The CDR3 coding sequence is TGTGCCAGCAGCTTATCCGGGGGGAATCAGCCCCAGCATTTT.

CDR3 sequence (DNA): TGTGCCAGCAGCCGAGGGTATGGCTACACCTTC. As protein: CASSRGYGYTF. J is TRBJ1-2 and V is TRBV5-6; no clear D. The CDR3 spans 11 residues. CDR1 is SGHDT, CDR2 YYEEEE, per germline. Trimming took off 4 bases at V and 5 bases at J, with 6 bases between the two ends.

The DNA of the CDR3 is TGCGCCAGCAGCGTCACCCTTGGCGGAAACACAGATACGCAGTATTTT. Its protein is CASSVTLGGNTDTQYF. The chain couples TRBV5-1 to TRBJ2-3; D remains unclear. The CDR3 consists of 16 residues. The germline CDR1 and CDR2 sequences are SGHRS and YFSETQ. V gave up 4 bases and J gave up 2 bases, with 17 bases separating them.

CDR3 sequence reads: CASSRETGRNTGELFF. The CDR3, as DNA: TGCGCCAGCAGCCGAGAGACAGGGCGTAACACCGGGGAGCTGTTTTTT. The chain couples TRBV4-1 to TRBJ2-2; 7 nucleotides agree with TRBD1. J gave up 2 bases and V 4 bases, and 7 bases lay outside the gene matches. CDR1 is MGHRA, CDR2 YSYEKL, per germline. This CDR3 contains 16 residues.

The chain carries TRBV3-1 (or the pseudogene TRBV3-2) and TRBJ2-3, with 13 positions matching TRBD2. Looked up from germline, CDR1 is LGHDT and CDR2 is YNNKEL (reference sequence). The CDR3 is 17 amino acids. The trim removed 0 bases at V and 5 bases at J, leaving 5 bases unmatched. This chain's CDR3 is CASSQEGTSGIIDTQYF. The CDR3 DNA reads as TGTGCCAGCAGCCAAGAGGGGACTAGCGGGATTATAGATACGCAGTATTTT.

This chain uses TRBV20-1 with TRBJ1-4, with unresolved D. CDR3 length: 10 amino acids. Looked up from germline, CDR1 is DFQATT and CDR2 is SNEGSKA (reference sequence). The V end lost 6 bases, the J end lost 5 bases, and 4 bases lay between the germline ends. The CDR3 region is CSALNEKLFF. CDR3 nucleotide sequence: TGCAGTGCCTTGAATGAAAAACTGTTTTTT.

This clone was seen only once. J is TRBJ2-4 and V is TRBV28; TRBD1 matches at 11 bases. This CDR3 region has 14 residues. Germline V gene data show CDR1 as MDHEN and CDR2 as SYDVKM. The junction had 4 bases not matched to a gene; V was cut back by 5 bases and J by 7 bases. The CDR3 is CASSRTGGENIQYF. Written as DNA, the CDR3 is TGTGCCAGCAGTCGGACAGGGGGCGAGAACATTCAGTACTTC.

The chain has TRBV19 and TRBJ2-3; perhaps TRBD2 as D (6 bases). CDR1 and CDR2 (germline): LNHDA, SQIVND (reference sequence). This CDR3 region has 13 residues. Trimming left V 10 bases short and J 5 bases short, with 16 bases between. The CDR3 DNA reads TGTGCCATCTCGGAGGGGCCCCGAGATACGCAGTATTTT. This encodes CAISEGPRDTQYF.